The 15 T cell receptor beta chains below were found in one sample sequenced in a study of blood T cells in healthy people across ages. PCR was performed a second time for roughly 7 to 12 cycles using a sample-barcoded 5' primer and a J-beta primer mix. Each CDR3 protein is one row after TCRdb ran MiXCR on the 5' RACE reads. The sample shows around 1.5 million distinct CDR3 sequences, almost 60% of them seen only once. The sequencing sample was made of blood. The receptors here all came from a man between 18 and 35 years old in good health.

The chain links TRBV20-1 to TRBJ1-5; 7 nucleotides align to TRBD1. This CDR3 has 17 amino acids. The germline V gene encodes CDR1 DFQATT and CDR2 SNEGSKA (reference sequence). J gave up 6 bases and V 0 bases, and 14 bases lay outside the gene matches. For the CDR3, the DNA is TGCAGTGCTAGAGATTCACAGGGGCATCTTTATAGTCAGCCCCAGCATTTT. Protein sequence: CSARDSQGHLYSQPQHF.

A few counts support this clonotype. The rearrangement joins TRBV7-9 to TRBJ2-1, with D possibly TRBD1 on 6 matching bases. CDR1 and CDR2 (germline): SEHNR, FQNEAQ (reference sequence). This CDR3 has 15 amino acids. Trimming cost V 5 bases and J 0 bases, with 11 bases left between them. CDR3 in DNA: TGTGCCAGCAGCCCCCGGACAGTCTCCTACAATGAGCAGTTCTTC. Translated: CASSPRTVSYNEQFF.

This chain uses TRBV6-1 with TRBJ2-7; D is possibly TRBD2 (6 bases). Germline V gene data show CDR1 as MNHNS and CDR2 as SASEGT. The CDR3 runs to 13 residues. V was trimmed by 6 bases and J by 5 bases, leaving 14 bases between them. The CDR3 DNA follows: TGTGCCAGCAGGGAGGGGATTGTGAACGAGCAGTACTTC. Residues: CASREGIVNEQYF.

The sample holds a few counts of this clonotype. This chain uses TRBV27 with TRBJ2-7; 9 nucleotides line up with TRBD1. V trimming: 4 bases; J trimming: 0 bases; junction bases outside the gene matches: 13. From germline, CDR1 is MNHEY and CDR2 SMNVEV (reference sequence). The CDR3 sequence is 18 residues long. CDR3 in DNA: TGTGCCAGCAGTTCTCCCACGCCGGGACAGGGAGTCTCCTACGAGCAGTACTTC. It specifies CASSSPTPGQGVSYEQYF.

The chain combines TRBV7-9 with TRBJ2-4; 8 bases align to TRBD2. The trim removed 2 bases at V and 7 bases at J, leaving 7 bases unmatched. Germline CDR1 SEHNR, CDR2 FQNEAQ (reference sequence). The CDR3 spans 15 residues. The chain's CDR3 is CASSLTAGGGNIQYF. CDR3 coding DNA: TGTGCCAGCAGCTTAACCGCGGGGGGAGGGAACATTCAGTACTTC.

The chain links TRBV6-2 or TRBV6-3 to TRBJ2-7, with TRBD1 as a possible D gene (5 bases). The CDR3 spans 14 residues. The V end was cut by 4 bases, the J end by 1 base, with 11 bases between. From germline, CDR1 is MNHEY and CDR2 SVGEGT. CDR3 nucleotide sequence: TGTGCCAGCAGTTGGCGGACAAAGTCCTACGAGCAGTACTTC. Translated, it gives CASSWRTKSYEQYF.

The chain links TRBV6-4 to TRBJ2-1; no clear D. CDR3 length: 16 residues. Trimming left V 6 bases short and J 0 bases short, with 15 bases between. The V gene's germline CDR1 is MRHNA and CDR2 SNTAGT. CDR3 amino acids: CASRLLVVSSYNEQFF. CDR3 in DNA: TGTGCCAGCAGATTGCTTGTAGTGAGCTCCTACAATGAGCAGTTCTTC.

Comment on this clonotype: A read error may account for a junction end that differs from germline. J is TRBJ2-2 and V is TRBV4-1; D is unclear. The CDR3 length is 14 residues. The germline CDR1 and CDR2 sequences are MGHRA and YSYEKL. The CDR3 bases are TGCGCCTGCAGCCAAGATGAGGAAACCGGGGAGCTGTTTTTT. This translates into CACSQDEETGELFF.

The CDR3 protein is CASSLVPTGSSYNEQYF. For the CDR3, the DNA is TGTGCCAGCAGCCTCGTTCCTACAGGTTCCTCCTACAATGAGCAGTACTTC. The gene calls are TRBV7-6 and TRBJ2-7; D is perhaps TRBD1 (5 bases). The V gene's germline CDR1 is SGHVS and CDR2 FNYEAQ. Trimming removed 5 bases from V and 7 bases from J, with 27 bases in between. The CDR3 consists of 17 residues. Full variable domain (rest looked up from reference TRBV7-6 and TRBJ2-7): GAGVSQSPRYKVTKRGQDVALRCDPISGHVSLYWYRQALGQGPEFLTYFNYEAQQDKSGLPNDRFSAERPEGSISTLTIQRTEQRDSAMYRCASSLVPTGSSYNEQYFGPGTRLTVT.

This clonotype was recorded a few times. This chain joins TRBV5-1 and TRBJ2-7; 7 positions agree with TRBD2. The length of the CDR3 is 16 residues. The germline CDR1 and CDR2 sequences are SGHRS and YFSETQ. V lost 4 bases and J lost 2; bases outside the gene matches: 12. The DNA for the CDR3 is TGCGCCAGCAGCCCGTCAATCAGCGGGACTACCTACGAGCAGTACTTC. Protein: CASSPSISGTTYEQYF. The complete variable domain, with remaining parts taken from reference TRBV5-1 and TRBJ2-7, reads KAGVTQTPRYLIKTRGQQVTLSCSPISGHRSVSWYQQTPGQGLQFLFEYFSETQRNKGNFPGRFSGRQFSNSRSEMNVSTLELGDSALYLCASSPSISGTTYEQYFGPGTRLTVT.

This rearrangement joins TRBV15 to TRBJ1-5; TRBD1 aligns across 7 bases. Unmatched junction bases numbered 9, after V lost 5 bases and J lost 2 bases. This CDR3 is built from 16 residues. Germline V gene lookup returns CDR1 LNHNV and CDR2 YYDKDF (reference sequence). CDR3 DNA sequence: TGTGCCACCAGCCCCTCGGACAGGATGGGCAATCAGCCCCAGCATTTT. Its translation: CATSPSDRMGNQPQHF.

The CDR3 sequence: CASRNTVFEQFF. The CDR3 coding sequence is TGTGCCAGCAGAAATACAGTTTTCGAGCAGTTCTTC. This sequence joins TRBV6-1 and TRBJ2-1; D not certain. The length of the CDR3 is 12 residues. The germline gives CDR1 MNHNS, CDR2 SASEGT. V was trimmed by 6 bases and J by 10 bases, leaving 13 bases between them.

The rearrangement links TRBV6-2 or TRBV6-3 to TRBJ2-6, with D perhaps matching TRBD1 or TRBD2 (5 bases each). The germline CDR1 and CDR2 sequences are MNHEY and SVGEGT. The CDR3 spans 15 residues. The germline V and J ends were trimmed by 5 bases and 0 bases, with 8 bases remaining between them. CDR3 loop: CASSRDHSGANVLTF. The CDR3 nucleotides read TGTGCCAGCAGTCGGGACCACTCTGGGGCCAACGTCCTGACTTTC.

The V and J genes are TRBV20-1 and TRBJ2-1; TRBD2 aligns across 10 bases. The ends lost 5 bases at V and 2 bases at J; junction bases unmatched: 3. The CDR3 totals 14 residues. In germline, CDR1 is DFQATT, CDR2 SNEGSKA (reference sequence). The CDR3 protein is CSASTSGTYNEQFF. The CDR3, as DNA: TGCAGTGCTTCTACTAGCGGGACCTACAATGAGCAGTTCTTC.

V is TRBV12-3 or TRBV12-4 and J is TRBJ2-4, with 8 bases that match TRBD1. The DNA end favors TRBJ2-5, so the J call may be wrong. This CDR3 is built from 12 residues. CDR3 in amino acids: CASGGIRGTQYF. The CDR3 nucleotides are TGTGCCTCAGGGGGCATAAGAGGGACCCAGTACTTC.